A selection of T cell receptor beta chains follows, all from one sample in a study of blood T cell repertoires in COVID-19. Data came from immunoSEQ multiplex PCR; TCRdb stores just in-frame clones and leaves some out. The sample yields some 260,000 clones, 70% to 75% seen once. The sample comprised peripheral blood. The receptors stem from a woman older than 75 with acute or convalescent COVID-19. Each CDR3 is given with its conserved first and last residue. A D gene is named only where the DNA matches it firmly. Clone size, where shown, is once, few, many, or a class for clones that have expanded.

V gene	D gene	clone size	CDR3 length	J gene	CDR3 protein	CDR3 DNA
TRBV6-5	TRBD1	few	16	TRBJ2-3	CASSYIRDSARDTQYF	TGTGCCAGCAGTTATATACGGGACAGCGCCAGGGATACGCAGTATTTT
TRBV4-1	NA	NA	15	TRBJ1-3	CASSHASGVGNTIYF	TGCGCCAGCAGCCATGCCTCGGGGGTAGGAAACACCATATATTTT
TRBV3-1/TRBV3-2	NA	NA	17	TRBJ2-2	CASSQGIAGLHTGELFF	TGTGCCAGCAGCCAAGGGATCGCGGGACTGCACACCGGGGAGCTGTTTTTT
TRBV3-1/TRBV3-2	TRBD1	NA	12	TRBJ1-1	CASSQGAGGAFF	TGTGCCAGCAGCCAGGGAGCAGGGGGAGCTTTCTTT
TRBV2	NA	NA	14	TRBJ1-1	CASSEAGTFSSTFF	TGTGCCAGCAGTGAAGCGGGGACATTTTCGTCTACTTTCTTT
TRBV28	TRBD1	few	17	TRBJ1-5	CASRLIIGTGATQPQHF	TGTGCCAGCAGACTAATAATTGGAACAGGGGCCACTCAGCCCCAGCATTTT
TRBV11-1	NA	NA	12	TRBJ2-7	CASSHSSYEQYF	TGTGCCAGCAGCCATAGCTCCTACGAGCAGTACTTC
TRBV29-1	TRBD2	NA	13	TRBJ2-5	CSVLAGVLETQYF	TGCAGCGTACTAGCGGGAGTTTTGGAGACCCAGTACTTC
TRBV5-1	TRBD1	NA	15	TRBJ2-7	CASSPRDRGTYEQYF	TGCGCCAGCAGCCCCCGGGACAGGGGAACCTACGAGCAGTACTTC
TRBV7-2	TRBD1	few	15	TRBJ1-2	CASSLALGTGGGYTF	TGTGCCAGCAGCTTAGCCCTGGGGACAGGCGGTGGCTACACCTTC
TRBV6-5	NA	NA	15	TRBJ2-7	CASSDAGASSYEQYF	TGTGCCAGCAGCGACGCAGGGGCCAGCTCCTACGAGCAGTACTTC
TRBV6-5	NA	NA	13	TRBJ1-5	CASKSGYVQPQHF	TGTGCCAGCAAATCAGGTTACGTCCAGCCCCAGCATTTT
TRBV5-1	TRBD1	NA	14	TRBJ1-1	CASSPGQVNTEAFF	TGCGCCAGCAGCCCCGGACAGGTGAACACTGAAGCTTTCTTT
TRBV25-1	NA	few	18	TRBJ1-5	CASSEFDQTDAKFQSQHF	TGTGCCAGCAGTGAATTCGATCAGACAGACGCAAAATTCCAGTCCCAGCATTTT
TRBV20-1	NA	NA	14	TRBJ1-5	CSASIGMSNQPQHF	TGCAGTGCTAGTATCGGGATGAGCAATCAGCCCCAGCATTTT
TRBV4-1	TRBD2	NA	18	TRBJ2-2	CASSLPRAGRKDTGELFF	TGCGCCAGCAGCCTGCCCAGAGCGGGACGGAAAGACACCGGGGAGCTGTTTTTT
TRBV5-1	TRBD2	NA	16	TRBJ2-3	CASSLAGTSGTDTQYF	TGCGCCAGCAGCTTGGCCGGGACTAGCGGCACAGATACGCAGTATTTT
TRBV19	NA	NA	13	TRBJ2-3	CASNRGSTDTQYF	TGTGCCAGTAATAGGGGGAGCACAGATACGCAGTATTTT
TRBV21-1	NA	once	16	TRBJ2-7	CASSIRNLGTGGEQYF	TGTGCCAGCAGCATCCGGAACCTTGGGACAGGGGGCGAGCAGTACTTC
TRBV7-8	TRBD2	NA	18	TRBJ2-2	CASSLARRVAGDTGELFF	TGTGCCAGCAGCTTAGCGCGTAGGGTAGCGGGGGACACCGGGGAGCTGTTTTTT
TRBV6-5	NA	NA	15	TRBJ1-1	CATLRGHSGGTEAFF	TGTGCCACACTCAGGGGACACTCGGGGGGCACTGAAGCTTTCTTT
TRBV13	TRBD2	few	15	TRBJ2-2	CASSPLRRGGGELFF	TGTGCCAGCAGCCCCCTTAGACGGGGGGGCGGGGAGCTGTTTTTT
TRBV2	NA	once	13	TRBJ1-1	CASSTTGYAEAFF	TGTGCCAGCAGTACCACAGGGTACGCTGAAGCTTTCTTT
TRBV5-1	NA	NA	15	TRBJ2-1	CASSLGAHGANEQFF	TGCGCCAGCAGCTTAGGGGCCCATGGAGCCAATGAGCAGTTCTTC
TRBV10-3	NA	few	15	TRBJ2-5	CAISGGQTYQETQYF	TGTGCCATCAGTGGTGGCCAAACGTACCAAGAGACCCAGTACTTC
TRBV30	TRBD1	NA	13	TRBJ2-3	CALRGGVADTQYF	TGTGCACTTCGAGGGGGCGTCGCAGATACGCAGTATTTT
TRBV6-2/TRBV6-3	NA	few	14	TRBJ2-7	CASSYGTPPWEQYF	TGTGCCAGCAGTTACGGGACACCGCCCTGGGAGCAGTACTTC
TRBV9	NA	NA	16	TRBJ1-3	CASSAAGQGFGNTIYF	TGTGCCAGCAGCGCCGCGGGGCAGGGATTCGGAAACACCATATATTTT
TRBV7-9	NA	NA	15	TRBJ2-1	CASSLAGLSYNEQFF	TGTGCCAGCAGCTTAGCGGGACTCTCCTACAATGAGCAGTTCTTC
TRBV6-5	NA	few	15	TRBJ1-5	CASKEVRNMGQPQHF	TGTGCCAGCAAGGAGGTCAGAAATATGGGTCAGCCCCAGCATTTT
TRBV3-1/TRBV3-2	TRBD1	NA	16	TRBJ1-6	CASSQAGTGYNSPLHF	TGTGCCAGCAGCCAAGCCGGGACAGGGTATAATTCACCCCTCCACTTT
TRBV5-4	NA	NA	18	TRBJ1-2	CASSLVSRNYWPSYGYTF	TGTGCCAGCAGCTTAGTGTCGAGGAATTACTGGCCCTCCTATGGCTACACCTTC
TRBV7-8	TRBD2	NA	16	TRBJ2-3	CASSFGGGRGGGTQYF	TGTGCCAGCAGCTTCGGGGGGGGCCGGGGGGGCGGTACGCAGTATTTT